Below, one TCR beta chain is given with its context. TCRdb re-called the 5' RACE reads with MiXCR, one entry per CDR3 protein. This sample yields 35,000 to 45,000 distinct CDR3 sequences, of which 3.5% to 5.5% are seen a single time; less than 9.5% belongs to the top ten. The sample comes from a study of T cells of healthy individuals. Trimming took off 0 bases at V and 1 base at J, with 6 bases between the two ends. This CDR3 has 14 amino acids. CDR1 and CDR2 (germline): MNHEY, SVGEGT. The clonotype originates from a human donor in good health. This chain links TRBV6-2 or TRBV6-3 with TRBJ1-1; no clear D gene. CDR3 DNA: TGTGCCAGCAGTTACTCGGGAGGGAACACTGAAGCTTTCTTT. Its protein is CASSYSGGNTEAFF.